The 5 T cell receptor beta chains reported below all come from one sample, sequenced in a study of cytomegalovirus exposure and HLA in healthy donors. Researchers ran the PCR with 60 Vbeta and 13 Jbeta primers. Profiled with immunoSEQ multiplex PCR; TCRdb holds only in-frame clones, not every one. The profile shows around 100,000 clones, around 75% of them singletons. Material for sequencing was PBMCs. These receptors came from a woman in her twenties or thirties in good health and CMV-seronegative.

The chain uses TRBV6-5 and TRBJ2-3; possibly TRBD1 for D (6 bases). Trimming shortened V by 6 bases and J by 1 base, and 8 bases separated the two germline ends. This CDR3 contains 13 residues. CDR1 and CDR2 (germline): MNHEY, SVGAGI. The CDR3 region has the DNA TGTGCCAGCAGGGACAGAGGCACAGATACGCAGTATTTT. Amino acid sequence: CASRDRGTDTQYF.

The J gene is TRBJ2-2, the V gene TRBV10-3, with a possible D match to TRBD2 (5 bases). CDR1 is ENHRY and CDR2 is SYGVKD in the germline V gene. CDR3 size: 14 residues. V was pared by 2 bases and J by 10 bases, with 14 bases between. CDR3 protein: CAISEGPRRSELFF. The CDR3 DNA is TGTGCCATCAGTGAGGGACCCAGGAGGTCGGAGCTGTTTTTT.

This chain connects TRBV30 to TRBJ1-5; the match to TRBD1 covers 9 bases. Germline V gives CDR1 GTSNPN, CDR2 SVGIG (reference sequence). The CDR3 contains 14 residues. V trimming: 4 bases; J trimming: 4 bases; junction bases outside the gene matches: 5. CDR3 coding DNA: TGTGCCTGGACAGGGACAGGGCAAAATCAGCCCCAGCATTTT. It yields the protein CAWTGTGQNQPQHF.

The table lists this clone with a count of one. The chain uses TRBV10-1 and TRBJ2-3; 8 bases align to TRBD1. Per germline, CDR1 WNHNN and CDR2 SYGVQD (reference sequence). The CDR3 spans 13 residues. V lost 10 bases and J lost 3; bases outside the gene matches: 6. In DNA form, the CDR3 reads TGCGCCACCGGGGACAGGTCTACAGATACGCAGTATTTT. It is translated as CATGDRSTDTQYF.

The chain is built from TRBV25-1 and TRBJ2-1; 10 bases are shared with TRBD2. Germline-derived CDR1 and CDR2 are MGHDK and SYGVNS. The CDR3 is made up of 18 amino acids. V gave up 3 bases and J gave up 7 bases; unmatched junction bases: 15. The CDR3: CASSDPTSLAGGRNEQFF. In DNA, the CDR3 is TGTGCCAGCAGTGACCCCACATCCTTAGCGGGAGGACGGAATGAGCAGTTCTTC.